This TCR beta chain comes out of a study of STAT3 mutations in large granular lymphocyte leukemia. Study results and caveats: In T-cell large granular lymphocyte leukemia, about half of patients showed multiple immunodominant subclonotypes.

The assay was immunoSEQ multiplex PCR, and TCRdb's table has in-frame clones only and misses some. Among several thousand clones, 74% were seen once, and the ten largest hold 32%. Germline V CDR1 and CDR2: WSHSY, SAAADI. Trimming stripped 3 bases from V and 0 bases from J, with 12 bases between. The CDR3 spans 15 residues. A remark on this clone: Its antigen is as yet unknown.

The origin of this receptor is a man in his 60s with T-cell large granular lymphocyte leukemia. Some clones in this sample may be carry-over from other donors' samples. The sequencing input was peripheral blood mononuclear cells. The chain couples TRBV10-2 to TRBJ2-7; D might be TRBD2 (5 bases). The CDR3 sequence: CASSEMWRSSYEQYF. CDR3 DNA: TGCGCCAGCAGTGAAATGTGGAGGAGCTCCTACGAGCAGTACTTC.